These 8 T cell receptor beta chains were all obtained from the same sample, sequenced in a study of immune heterogeneity within non-small cell lung tumors. Per sample, approximately 570 ng of bulk tumor genomic DNA was the template used. Several spatially distant biopsies were obtained per primary tumor intraoperatively. The study cohort was described as untreated, and its members had newly diagnosed non-small cell lung cancer. They went on to have curative surgery. It was a multiplex PCR that amplified TCR beta CDR3, with 32 V and 13 J primers. TCRdb analysed the multiplex PCR reads with MiXCR anew, one entry per CDR3 protein. Of roughly 5,000 distinct CDR3 sequences listed, 35% to 45% are singletons. What was sequenced was lung tumor tissue. These receptors were collected from a woman aged 45-65 years with non-small cell lung cancer.

About this clonotype itself: A much larger clone lies a single base off, so this may be a read error. The gene calls are TRBV5-5 and TRBJ2-1, with 7 bases lining up with TRBD2. With V trimmed by 3 bases and J by 8 bases, 14 bases remained unmatched. The CDR3 has 16 amino acids. Germline V lookup: CDR1 SGHKS, CDR2 YYEKEE (reference sequence). The CDR3 nucleotides read TGTGCCAGCAGCTGGCGAGGTTGCGGGAGTATGGATGAGCAGTTCTTC. Encoded protein: CASSWRGCGSMDEQFF. Using reference TRBV5-5 and TRBJ2-1 for the parts outside the CDR3, the full variable domain is DAGVTQSPTHLIKTRGQQVTLRCSPISGHKSVSWYQQVLGQGPQFIFQYYEKEERGRGNFPDRFSARQFPNYSSELNVNALLLGDSALYLCASSWRGCGSMDEQFFGPGTRLTVL.

In this sample, this clonotype is medium-sized (0.01 to 0.1%). The chain links TRBV20-1 to TRBJ1-4; TRBD1 agrees at 7 bases. The germline CDR1 and CDR2 sequences are DFQATT and SNEGSKA (reference sequence). Unmatched junction bases numbered 11, after V lost 2 bases and J lost 5 bases. This CDR3 comprises 16 residues. CDR3 sequence (DNA): TGCAGTGCTAGAAGTGGCTCGGGACAGACGAATGAAAAACTGTTTTTT. Translating it yields CSARSGSGQTNEKLFF.

This clonotype is medium-sized within its sample. The V call is TRBV5-1, the J call TRBJ1-2, with 10 bases matching TRBD1. Trimming took 0 bases from V and 5 from J; bases not matched to a gene: 4. The CDR3 loop spans 15 amino acids. Germline V gives CDR1 SGHRS, CDR2 YFSETQ. The CDR3, as DNA: TGCGCCAGCAGCTTGGTAGGGACAGGGGCTTATGGCTACACCTTC. As protein: CASSLVGTGAYGYTF.

The table lists this clonotype with many counts. The chain has TRBV5-5 and TRBJ1-2; D perhaps matches TRBD1 (5 bases). Trimming shortened V by 0 bases and J by 8 bases, and 20 bases separated the two germline ends. The germline gives CDR1 SGHKS, CDR2 YYEKEE (reference sequence). The CDR3 covers 16 residues. CDR3 in amino acids: CASSLDSHADSQGYTF. The CDR3 DNA reads TGTGCCAGCAGCTTGGATAGCCATGCCGACAGTCAAGGCTACACCTTC.

This clonotype rates as medium-sized. The chain carries TRBV20-1 and TRBJ2-3; 9 bases agree with TRBD1. The germline gives CDR1 DFQATT, CDR2 SNEGSKA (reference sequence). This CDR3 comprises 14 residues. V shed 6 bases and J 3 bases; nucleotides not matched to a gene: 7. CDR3 loop: CSAWDRVETDTQYF. Here the CDR3 DNA reads TGCAGTGCCTGGGACAGGGTGGAAACAGATACGCAGTATTTT.

This clonotype is labeled as medium-sized (0.01 to 0.1%). The chain uses TRBV12-3 or TRBV12-4 and TRBJ2-4; 7 positions match TRBD2. This CDR3 spans 18 amino acids. Trimming at V came to 3 bases and at J to 0 bases, leaving 11 bases not matched to a gene. CDR3 sequence (DNA): TGTGCCAGCAGTTTGACGTCTACTAGCGACCTAGCCAAAAACATTCAGTACTTC. It translates to CASSLTSTSDLAKNIQYF.

The V call is TRBV20-1, the J call TRBJ2-7; 8 bases are a match to TRBD1. This CDR3 is built from 13 residues. The V segment lost 6 bases and the J segment 1 base; nucleotides outside the gene matches: 5. Germline-derived CDR1 and CDR2 are DFQATT and SNEGSKA (reference sequence). The CDR3 sequence is CSATTGGSYEQYF. For the CDR3, the DNA is TGCAGTGCAACCACAGGGGGGTCCTACGAGCAGTACTTC.

Concerning this clonotype: A much larger clone is a single base away; this may be a read error. The chain links TRBV6-5 to TRBJ2-7, with TRBD1 matching 7 bases. From germline, CDR1 is MNHEY and CDR2 SVGAGI. This CDR3 spans 15 amino acids. V was clipped by 0 bases and J by 6 bases; unmatched bases: 8. CDR3: CASSYSTRTGCEQYF. Written as DNA, the CDR3 is TGTGCCAGCAGTTACTCGACCCGGACAGGCTGCGAGCAGTACTTC.